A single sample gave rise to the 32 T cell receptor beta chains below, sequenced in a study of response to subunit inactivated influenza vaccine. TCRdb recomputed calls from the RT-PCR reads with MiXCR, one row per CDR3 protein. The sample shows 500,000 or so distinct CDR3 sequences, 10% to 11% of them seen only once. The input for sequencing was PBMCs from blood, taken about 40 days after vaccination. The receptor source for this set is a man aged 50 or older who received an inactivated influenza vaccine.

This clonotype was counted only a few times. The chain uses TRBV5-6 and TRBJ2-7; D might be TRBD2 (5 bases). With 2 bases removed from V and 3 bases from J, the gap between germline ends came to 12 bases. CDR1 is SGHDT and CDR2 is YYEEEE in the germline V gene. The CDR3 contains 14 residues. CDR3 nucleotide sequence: TGTGCCAGCAGCTTACGGAGGATGAACTACGAGCAGTACTTC. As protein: CASSLRRMNYEQYF.

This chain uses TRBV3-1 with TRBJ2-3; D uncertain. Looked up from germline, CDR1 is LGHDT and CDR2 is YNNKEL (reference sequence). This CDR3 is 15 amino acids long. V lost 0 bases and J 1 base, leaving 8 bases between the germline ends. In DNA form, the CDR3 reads TGTGCCAGCAGCCAAGATGCGGTACGCACAGATACGCAGTATTTT. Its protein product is CASSQDAVRTDTQYF.

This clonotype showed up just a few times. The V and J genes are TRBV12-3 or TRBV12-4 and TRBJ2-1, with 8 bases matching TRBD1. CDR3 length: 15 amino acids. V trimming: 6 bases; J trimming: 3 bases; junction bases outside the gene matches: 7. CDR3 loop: CASSLAGTGYNEQFF. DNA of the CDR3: TGTGCCAGCAGCCTTGCCGGGACAGGCTACAATGAGCAGTTCTTC.

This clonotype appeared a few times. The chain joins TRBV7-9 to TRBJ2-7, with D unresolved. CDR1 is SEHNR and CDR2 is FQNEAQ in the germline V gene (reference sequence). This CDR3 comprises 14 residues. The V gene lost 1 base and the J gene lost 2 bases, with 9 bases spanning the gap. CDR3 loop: CASSLVGFPYEQYF. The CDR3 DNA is TGTGCCAGCAGCTTAGTTGGGTTCCCCTACGAGCAGTACTTC. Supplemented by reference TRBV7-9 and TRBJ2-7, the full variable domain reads DTGVSQNPRHKITKRGQNVTFRCDPISEHNRLYWYRQTLGQGPEFLTYFQNEAQLEKSRLLSDRFSAERPKGSFSTLEIQRTEQGDSAMYLCASSLVGFPYEQYFGPGTRLTVT.

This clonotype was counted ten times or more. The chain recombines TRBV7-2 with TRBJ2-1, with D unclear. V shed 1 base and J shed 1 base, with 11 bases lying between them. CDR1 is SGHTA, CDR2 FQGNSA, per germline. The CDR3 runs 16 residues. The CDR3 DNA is TGTGCCAGCAGCTTAGGGACCGGAACTTCCTACAATGAGCAGTTCTTC. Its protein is CASSLGTGTSYNEQFF.

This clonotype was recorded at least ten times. CDR3 loop: CATSDRDSGDQPQHF. The CDR3 DNA follows: TGTGCCACCAGTGATCGGGACAGTGGTGATCAGCCCCAGCATTTT. The chain links TRBV24-1 to TRBJ1-5; 7 nucleotides agree with TRBD1. The CDR3 has 15 residues. Germline lookup yields CDR1 KGHDR and CDR2 SFDVKD. Trimming removed 3 bases from V and 5 bases from J; junction bases left unmatched: 6.

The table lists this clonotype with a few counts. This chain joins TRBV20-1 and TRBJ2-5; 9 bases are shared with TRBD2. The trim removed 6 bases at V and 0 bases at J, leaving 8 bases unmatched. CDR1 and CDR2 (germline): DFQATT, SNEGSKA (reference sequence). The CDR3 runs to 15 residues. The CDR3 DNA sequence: TGCAGTGCCCTCGCACTAGCGGGTCACCAAGAGACCCAGTACTTC. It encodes CSALALAGHQETQYF.

The CDR3 DNA reads as TGTGCCAGCAGCCAAGTTCTGGGACTAGCTGCCGAGCAGTACTTC. Protein sequence: CASSQVLGLAAEQYF. V usage is TRBV14 and J usage is TRBJ2-7; 9 bases map to TRBD2. This CDR3 comprises 15 residues. Germline V gives CDR1 SGHDN, CDR2 FVKESK. The J segment lost 6 bases and the V segment lost 1 base, leaving 7 bases of the junction unmatched.

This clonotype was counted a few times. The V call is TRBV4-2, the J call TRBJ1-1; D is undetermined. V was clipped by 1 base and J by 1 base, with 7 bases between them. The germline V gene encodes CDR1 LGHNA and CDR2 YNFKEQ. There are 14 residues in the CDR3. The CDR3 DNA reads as TGTGCCAGCAGCCAAGGACTGACGAACACTGAAGCTTTCTTT. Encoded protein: CASSQGLTNTEAFF.

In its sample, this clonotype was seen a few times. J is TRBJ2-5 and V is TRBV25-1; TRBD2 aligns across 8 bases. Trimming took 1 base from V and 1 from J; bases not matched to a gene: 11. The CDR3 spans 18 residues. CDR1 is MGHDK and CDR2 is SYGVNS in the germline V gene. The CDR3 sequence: CASSESPRTSLGQETQYF. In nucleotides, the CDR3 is TGTGCCAGCAGTGAATCCCCACGGACTAGCCTCGGCCAAGAGACCCAGTACTTC.

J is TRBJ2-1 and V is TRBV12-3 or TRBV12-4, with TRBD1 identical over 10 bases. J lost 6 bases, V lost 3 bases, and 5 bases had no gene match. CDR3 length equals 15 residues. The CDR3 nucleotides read TGTGCCAGCAGTTTGGGACAGGGGATTCTCAATGAGCAGTTCTTC. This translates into CASSLGQGILNEQFF.

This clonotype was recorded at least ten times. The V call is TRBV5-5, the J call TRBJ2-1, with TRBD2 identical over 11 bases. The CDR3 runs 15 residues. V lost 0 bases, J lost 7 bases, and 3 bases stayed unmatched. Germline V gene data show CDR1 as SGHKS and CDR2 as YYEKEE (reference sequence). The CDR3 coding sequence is TGTGCCAGCAGCTTGGGACTAGCGGGGAAGAATGAGCAGTTCTTC. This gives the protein CASSLGLAGKNEQFF.

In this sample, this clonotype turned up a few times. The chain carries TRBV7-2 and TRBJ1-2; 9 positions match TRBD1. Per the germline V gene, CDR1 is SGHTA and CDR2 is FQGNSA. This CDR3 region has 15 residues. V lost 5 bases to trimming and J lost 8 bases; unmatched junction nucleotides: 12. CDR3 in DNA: TGTGCCAGCAGCGCCATTACAGGGGGCGCGGAAGGCTACACCTTC. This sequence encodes CASSAITGGAEGYTF.

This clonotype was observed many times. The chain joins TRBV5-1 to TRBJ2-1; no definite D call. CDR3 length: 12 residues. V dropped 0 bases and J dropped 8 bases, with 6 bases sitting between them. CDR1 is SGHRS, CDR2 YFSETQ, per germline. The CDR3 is CASSLVADEQFF. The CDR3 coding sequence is TGCGCCAGCAGCTTGGTTGCCGATGAGCAGTTCTTC.

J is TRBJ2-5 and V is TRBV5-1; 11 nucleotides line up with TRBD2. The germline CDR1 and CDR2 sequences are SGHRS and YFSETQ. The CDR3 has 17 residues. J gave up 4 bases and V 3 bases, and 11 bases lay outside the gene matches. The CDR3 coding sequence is TGCGCCAGCAGCTCGCAAGGGATAGCGGGAGGGCGAGAGACCCAGTACTTC. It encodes CASSSQGIAGGRETQYF. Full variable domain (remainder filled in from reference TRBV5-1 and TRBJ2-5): KAGVTQTPRYLIKTRGQQVTLSCSPISGHRSVSWYQQTPGQGLQFLFEYFSETQRNKGNFPGRFSGRQFSNSRSEMNVSTLELGDSALYLCASSSQGIAGGRETQYFGPGTRLLVL.

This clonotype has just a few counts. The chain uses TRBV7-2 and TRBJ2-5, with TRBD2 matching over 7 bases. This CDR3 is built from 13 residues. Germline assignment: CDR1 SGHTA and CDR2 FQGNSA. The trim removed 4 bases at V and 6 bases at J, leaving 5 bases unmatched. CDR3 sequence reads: CASSSGLDQTQYF. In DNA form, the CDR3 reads TGTGCCAGCAGCTCCGGACTAGATCAGACCCAGTACTTC.

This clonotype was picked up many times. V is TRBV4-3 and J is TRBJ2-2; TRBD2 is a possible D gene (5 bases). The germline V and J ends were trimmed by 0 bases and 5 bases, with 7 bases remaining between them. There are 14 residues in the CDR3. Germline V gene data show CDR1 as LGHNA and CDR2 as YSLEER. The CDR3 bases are TGCGCCAGCAGCCAAGAGGGGAGTACCGGGGAGCTGTTTTTT. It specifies CASSQEGSTGELFF.

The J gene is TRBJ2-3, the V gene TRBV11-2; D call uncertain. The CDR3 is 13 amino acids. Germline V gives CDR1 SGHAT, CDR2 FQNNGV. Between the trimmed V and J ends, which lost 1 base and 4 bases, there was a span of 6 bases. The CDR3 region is CASSLVYADTQYF. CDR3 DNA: TGTGCCAGCAGCTTAGTTTACGCAGATACGCAGTATTTT.

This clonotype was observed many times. CDR3 residues: CSVVLGSGYEQYF. The CDR3 DNA reads TGCAGCGTTGTCTTGGGCAGCGGTTACGAGCAGTACTTC. This chain links TRBV29-1 with TRBJ2-7, with a weak D call TRBD2 (5 bases). The CDR3 contains 13 residues. The V and J ends lost 4 bases and 4 bases respectively, with 14 bases between them. The germline gives CDR1 SQVTM, CDR2 ANQGSEA.

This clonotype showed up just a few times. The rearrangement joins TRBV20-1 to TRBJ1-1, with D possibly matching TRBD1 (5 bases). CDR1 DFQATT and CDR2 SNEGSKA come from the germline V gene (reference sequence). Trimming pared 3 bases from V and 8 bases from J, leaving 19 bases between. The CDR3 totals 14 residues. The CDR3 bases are TGCAGTGCTAGGACCTCAGGGCGCGGCTTAGAAGCTTTCTTT. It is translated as CSARTSGRGLEAFF.

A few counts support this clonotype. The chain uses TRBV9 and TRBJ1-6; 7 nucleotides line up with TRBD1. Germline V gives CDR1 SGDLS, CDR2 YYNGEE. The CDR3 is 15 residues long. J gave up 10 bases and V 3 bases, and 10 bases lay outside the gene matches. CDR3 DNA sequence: TGTGCCAGCAGCGGAGGACAGGCCAAGGGGTCACCCCTCCACTTT. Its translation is CASSGGQAKGSPLHF.

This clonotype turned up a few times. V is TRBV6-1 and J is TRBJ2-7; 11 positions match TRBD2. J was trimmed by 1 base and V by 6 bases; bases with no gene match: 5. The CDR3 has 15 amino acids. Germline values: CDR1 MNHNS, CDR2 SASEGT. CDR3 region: CASSTGTSGSYEQYF. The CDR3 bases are TGTGCCAGCAGCACCGGGACTAGCGGTTCCTACGAGCAGTACTTC.

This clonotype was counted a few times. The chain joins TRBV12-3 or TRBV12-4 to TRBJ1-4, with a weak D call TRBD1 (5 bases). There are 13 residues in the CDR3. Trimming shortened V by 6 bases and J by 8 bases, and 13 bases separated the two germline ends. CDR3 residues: CASRLGVQEKLFF. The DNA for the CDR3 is TGTGCCAGCAGGTTGGGGGTACAGGAAAAACTGTTTTTT.

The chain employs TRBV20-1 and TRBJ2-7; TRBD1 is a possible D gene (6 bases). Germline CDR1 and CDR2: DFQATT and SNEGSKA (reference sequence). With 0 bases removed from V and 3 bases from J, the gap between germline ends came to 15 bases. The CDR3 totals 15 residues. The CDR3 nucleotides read TGCAGTGCTAGAGACGTGGACAGAGGCAGCTACGAGCAGTACTTC. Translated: CSARDVDRGSYEQYF.

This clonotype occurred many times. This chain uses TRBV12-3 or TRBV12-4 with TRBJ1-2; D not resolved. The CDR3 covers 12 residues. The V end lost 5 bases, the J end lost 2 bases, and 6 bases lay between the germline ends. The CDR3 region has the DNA TGTGCCAGCAGTACAGAGAACTATGGCTACACCTTC. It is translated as CASSTENYGYTF.

The CDR3 nucleotides read TGTGCCAGCAGCGTCAGAGTGGGGGCAGCGTACGAGCAGTACTTC. It encodes CASSVRVGAAYEQYF. The V call is TRBV9, the J call TRBJ2-7; TRBD1 is a possible D gene (6 bases). The V gene's germline CDR1 is SGDLS and CDR2 YYNGEE. V lost 2 bases and J 4 bases, leaving 16 bases between the germline ends. This CDR3 comprises 15 residues.

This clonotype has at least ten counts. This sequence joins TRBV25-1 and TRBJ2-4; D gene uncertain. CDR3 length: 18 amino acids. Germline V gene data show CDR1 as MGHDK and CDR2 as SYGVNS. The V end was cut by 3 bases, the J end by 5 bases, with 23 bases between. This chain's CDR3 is CASSESWAQLGSQNIQYF. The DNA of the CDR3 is TGTGCCAGCAGTGAGTCTTGGGCACAACTCGGTAGCCAAAACATTCAGTACTTC.

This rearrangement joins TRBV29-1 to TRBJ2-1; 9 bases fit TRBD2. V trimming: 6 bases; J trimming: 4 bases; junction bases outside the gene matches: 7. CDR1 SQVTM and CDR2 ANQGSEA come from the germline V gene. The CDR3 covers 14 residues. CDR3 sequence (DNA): TGCAGCGTCGCTGCGGGAGGGAGATACAATGAGCAGTTCTTC. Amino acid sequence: CSVAAGGRYNEQFF.

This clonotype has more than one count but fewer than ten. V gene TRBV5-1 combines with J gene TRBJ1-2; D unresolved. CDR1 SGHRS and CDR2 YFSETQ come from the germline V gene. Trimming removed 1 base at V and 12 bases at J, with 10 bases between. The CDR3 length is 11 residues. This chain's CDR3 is CASSLSGIHTF. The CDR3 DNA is TGCGCCAGCAGCTTGTCGGGGATCCACACCTTC. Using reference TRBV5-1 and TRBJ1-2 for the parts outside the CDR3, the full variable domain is KAGVTQTPRYLIKTRGQQVTLSCSPISGHRSVSWYQQTPGQGLQFLFEYFSETQRNKGNFPGRFSGRQFSNSRSEMNVSTLELGDSALYLCASSLSGIHTFGSGTRLTVV.

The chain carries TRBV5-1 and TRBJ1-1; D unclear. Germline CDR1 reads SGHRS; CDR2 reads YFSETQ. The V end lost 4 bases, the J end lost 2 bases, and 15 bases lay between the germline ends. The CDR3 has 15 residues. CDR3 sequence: CASSPRSQDNTEAFF. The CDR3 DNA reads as TGCGCCAGCAGCCCACGTTCCCAGGACAACACTGAAGCTTTCTTT.

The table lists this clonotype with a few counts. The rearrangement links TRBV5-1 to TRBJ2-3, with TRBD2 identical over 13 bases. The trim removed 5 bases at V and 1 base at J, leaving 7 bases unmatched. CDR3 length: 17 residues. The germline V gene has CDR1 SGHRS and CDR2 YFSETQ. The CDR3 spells CASSRTSGSSRTDTQYF. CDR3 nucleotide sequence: TGCGCCAGCAGTCGGACTAGCGGGAGCTCTCGCACAGATACGCAGTATTTT.

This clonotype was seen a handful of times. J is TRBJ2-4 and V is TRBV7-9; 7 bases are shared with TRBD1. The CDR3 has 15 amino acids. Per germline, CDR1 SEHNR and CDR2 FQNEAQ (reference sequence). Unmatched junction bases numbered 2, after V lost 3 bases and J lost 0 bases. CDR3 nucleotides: TGTGCCAGCAGCTTTTCAGGGGGAGCCAAAAACATTCAGTACTTC. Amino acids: CASSFSGGAKNIQYF.